The 14 T cell receptor beta chains given below trace back to one sample, sequenced in a study of human CD8 memory T cell subsets. The identity of TPEX cells was that of CCR7+ PD-1+ TIGIT+ early memory CD8+ T cells with exhausted-like traits. UMI-labeled 5' RACE yielded the TCR beta libraries. TCRdb reprocessed the 5' RACE reads and reports one entry per CDR3 protein, with no DNA. Recorded for this sample: around 10,000 distinct CDR3 sequences. Sequencing was performed on CD8+ T cells from PBMCs. The receptors come from a human donor in good health.

The chain joins TRBV6-1 to TRBJ1-2; there is no DNA to check the TCRdb D call of TRBD1. From germline, CDR1 is MNHNS and CDR2 SASEGT. The CDR3 spans 14 residues. CDR3 amino acids: CASSSRQGSYGYTF.

This sequence joins TRBV7-9 and TRBJ2-7. CDR1 is SEHNR, CDR2 FQNEAQ, per germline (reference sequence). This CDR3 spans 13 amino acids. This CDR3 is CASSLEQNYEQYF.

The V gene is TRBV7-6, the J gene TRBJ2-2. Germline values: CDR1 SGHVS, CDR2 FNYEAQ. The CDR3 contains 14 residues. Here the CDR3 reads CASSLDPNTGELFF.

This clonotype is classed as medium-sized by frequency. The chain carries TRBV4-1 and TRBJ2-1; the D call from TCRdb, TRBD2, cannot be confirmed without DNA. Germline CDR1 MGHRA, CDR2 YSYEKL. The CDR3 is 16 residues long. CDR3 in amino acids: CASSQGKGTGGHEQFF.

The CDR3 sequence: CASSGAGPREAYEQYF. V usage is TRBV27 and J usage is TRBJ2-7; no DNA is available, so the TRBD2 call from TCRdb remains unchecked. Germline V gene lookup returns CDR1 MNHEY and CDR2 SMNVEV (reference sequence). CDR3 length: 16 amino acids.

The chain carries TRBV19 and TRBJ1-1; without DNA, the TCRdb call of TRBD1 cannot be checked. The length of the CDR3 is 13 residues. Germline V CDR1 and CDR2: LNHDA, SQIVND (reference sequence). CDR3 loop: CASIPPEPTEAFF.

The rearrangement links TRBV4-2 to TRBJ1-2. The CDR3 is 17 residues long. Germline V gives CDR1 LGHNA, CDR2 YNFKEQ. The CDR3 spells CASSQDLLMEEGRGYTF.

The V and J genes are TRBV14 and TRBJ2-7; no DNA is available, so the TRBD1 call from TCRdb remains unchecked. The CDR3 totals 14 residues. Germline V gene sequence: CDR1 SGHDN, CDR2 FVKESK. CDR3 loop: CASRSQGAPYEQYF.

This clonotype is identified as medium-sized from frequency. V is TRBV11-2 and J is TRBJ1-2. Germline V gene data show CDR1 as SGHAT and CDR2 as FQNNGV. This CDR3 has 13 residues. This CDR3 is CASSSFDKEGYTF.

This chain uses TRBV13 with TRBJ2-7; TCRdb calls TRBD1, which cannot be checked without DNA. The germline V gene has CDR1 PRHDT and CDR2 FYEKMQ (reference sequence). The CDR3 extends over 15 amino acids. CDR3 residues: CASSLAGGQGNEQYF.

The chain recombines TRBV4-2 with TRBJ2-4; TCRdb reports TRBD1, a call that lacks DNA to check it against. The CDR3 covers 15 residues. The germline gives CDR1 LGHNA, CDR2 YNFKEQ. The CDR3 loop is CASSQEEHGENIQYF.

The chain couples TRBV10-1 to TRBJ2-2; TCRdb calls TRBD1, which cannot be checked without DNA. Looked up from germline, CDR1 is WNHNN and CDR2 is SYGVQD (reference sequence). This CDR3 contains 16 residues. CDR3 sequence: CASSPRQGGYTGELFF.

Frequency places this clonotype as medium-sized. The V gene is TRBV7-2, the J gene TRBJ2-7; there is no DNA to check the TCRdb D call of TRBD1. The CDR3 runs 13 residues. CDR1 is SGHTA and CDR2 is FQGNSA in the germline V gene. The CDR3 is CASSGDRVDEQYF. Together with reference TRBV7-2 and TRBJ2-7, the CDR3 gives the full variable domain: GAGVSQSPSNKVTEKGKDVELRCDPISGHTALYWYRQSLGQGLEFLIYFQGNSAPDKSGLPSDRFSAERTGGSVSTLTIQRTQQEDSAVYLCASSGDRVDEQYFGPGTRLTVT.

J is TRBJ1-1 and V is TRBV6-5; TCRdb selects TRBD1, and the lack of DNA leaves this call unchecked. The CDR3 length is 15 residues. In germline, CDR1 is MNHEY, CDR2 SVGAGI. CDR3 loop: CASSPDRGIWTEAFF.